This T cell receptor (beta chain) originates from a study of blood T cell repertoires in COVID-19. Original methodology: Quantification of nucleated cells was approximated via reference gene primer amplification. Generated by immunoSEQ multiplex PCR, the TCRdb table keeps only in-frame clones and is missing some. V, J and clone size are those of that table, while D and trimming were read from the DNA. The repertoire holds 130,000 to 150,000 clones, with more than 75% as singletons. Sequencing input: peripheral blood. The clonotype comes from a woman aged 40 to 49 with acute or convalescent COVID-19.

Written as DNA, the CDR3 is TGTGCCAGCAGCTCCGGGACAGGGGGTGCAACTAATGAAAAACTGTTTTTT. Its translation: CASSSGTGGATNEKLFF. The gene calls are TRBV7-8 and TRBJ1-4; 11 nucleotides agree with TRBD1. Germline values: CDR1 SGHVS, CDR2 FQNEAQ. With 4 bases clipped from V and 0 bases from J, the junction kept 4 bases outside the gene matches. CDR3 size: 17 residues.